The 20 T cell receptor beta chains below all came from one sample that was sequenced in a study of blood T cell repertoires in COVID-19 (dated by TCRdb to the early 2020s). The library was made by the immunoSEQ multiplex PCR assay. In its TCRdb copy, this immuneACCESS table keeps in-frame sequences only and misses some clones. Where compared with another copy, unresolved V genes explain less than half of these, and the others have no known cause. The sample table lists roughly 350,000 clones, roughly nine tenths of them with a count of one. The top ten clonotypes cover roughly 20% of the sample. The sequencing input was PBMCs or T cells enriched from blood (not recorded which). The receptors were gathered from a woman in her thirties who had recovered from COVID-19.

This clone was detected only once. V gene TRBV9 combines with J gene TRBJ2-5, with a tentative D call TRBD1 (6 bases). This CDR3 has 14 amino acids. V lost 2 bases to trimming and J lost 3 bases, with 11 bases between them. In germline, CDR1 is SGDLS, CDR2 YYNGEE. The CDR3 region is CASSVGTSKETQYF. The CDR3 coding sequence is TGTGCCAGCAGCGTTGGGACATCCAAAGAGACCCAGTACTTC.

This sequence joins TRBV19 and TRBJ2-2; 9 nucleotides line up with TRBD1. This CDR3 spans 17 amino acids. J was trimmed by 3 bases and V by 5 bases; bases with no gene match: 10. Germline V lookup: CDR1 LNHDA, CDR2 SQIVND (reference sequence). The CDR3 coding sequence is TGTGCCAGTAGTCGGGGGCCGGGACAGGGTCACACCGGGGAGCTGTTTTTT. Its protein product is CASSRGPGQGHTGELFF.

Regarding this clone: Within the sample, other DNA sequences also encode this same CDR3. The V and J genes are TRBV10-3 and TRBJ2-1, with a weak D call TRBD2 (6 bases). The ends were cut back, 7 bases at V and 8 bases at J, with 15 bases in the middle. The V gene's germline CDR1 is ENHRY and CDR2 SYGVKD. This CDR3 contains 13 residues. CDR3 sequence (DNA): TGTGCCATCACACCAGGAGGGAGCGATGAGCAGTTCTTC. Residues: CAITPGGSDEQFF.

The CDR3 DNA reads TGTGCCAGCAGTTCTGATCTAGCGGGGTACGAGCAGTACTTC. Translating it yields CASSSDLAGYEQYF. The chain couples TRBV28 to TRBJ2-7; 9 bases fit TRBD2. Germline values: CDR1 MDHEN, CDR2 SYDVKM. J was trimmed by 4 bases and V by 4 bases; bases with no gene match: 5. The length of the CDR3 is 14 residues.

Concerning this clone: This specimen includes other DNA sequences encoding the same CDR3. The gene calls are TRBV28 and TRBJ1-5; 8 bases match TRBD1. V gave up 6 bases and J gave up 6 bases; unmatched junction bases: 7. This CDR3 is 14 amino acids long. Germline CDR1 is MDHEN and CDR2 is SYDVKM. CDR3 nucleotide sequence: TGTGCCAGCAGCCCTGGACAGGGTGGTCAGCCCCAGCATTTT. It encodes CASSPGQGGQPQHF.

This sequence joins TRBV28 and TRBJ2-7; TRBD1 agrees at 9 bases. This CDR3 spans 15 amino acids. Trimming took 7 bases from V and 4 from J; bases not matched to a gene: 11. Germline V gene lookup returns CDR1 MDHEN and CDR2 SYDVKM. The CDR3 region is CASTNPGQGLYEQYF. CDR3 sequence (DNA): TGTGCCAGCACCAACCCGGGACAGGGTTTATACGAGCAGTACTTC.

The chain employs TRBV28 and TRBJ1-3; TRBD1 aligns across 7 bases. V was clipped by 5 bases and J by 8 bases; unmatched bases: 3. The CDR3 runs 12 residues. Germline V gene sequence: CDR1 MDHEN, CDR2 SYDVKM. CDR3 residues: CASSDRVYTIYF. The CDR3, as DNA: TGTGCCAGCAGTGACAGGGTTTACACCATATATTTT.

The gene calls are TRBV27 and TRBJ1-4; possible D gene TRBD1, 6 bases. CDR3 length equals 16 residues. With 2 bases removed from V and 8 bases from J, the gap between germline ends came to 18 bases. Germline V gene lookup returns CDR1 MNHEY and CDR2 SMNVEV (reference sequence). The CDR3 DNA sequence: TGTGCCAGCAGTTTAATTGGGGGGGCCATGGGAGAAAAACTGTTTTTT. Protein product: CASSLIGGAMGEKLFF.

The rearrangement links TRBV20-1 to TRBJ2-7; D unclear. V dropped 3 bases and J dropped 0 bases, with 6 bases sitting between them. Germline CDR1 DFQATT, CDR2 SNEGSKA (reference sequence). The CDR3 spans 12 residues. For the CDR3, the DNA is TGCAGTGCTAGTCCAGTCTCCTACGAGCAGTACTTC. It codes for CSASPVSYEQYF.

The rearrangement uses TRBV5-4 and TRBJ2-1; TRBD2 matches 15 bases. Germline values: CDR1 SGHNT, CDR2 YYREEE (reference sequence). The CDR3 spans 14 residues. V shed 8 bases, J shed 6 bases, and the junction held 3 bases outside the gene matches. The CDR3 nucleotides are TGTGCCAGTGGACTAGCGGGAGGGGGCAATGAGCAGTTCTTC. Translating gives CASGLAGGGNEQFF.

The chain carries TRBV27 and TRBJ1-2; the D gene is possibly TRBD1 (6 bases). The V gene's germline CDR1 is MNHEY and CDR2 SMNVEV (reference sequence). The CDR3 length is 14 residues. Trimming pared 5 bases from V and 6 bases from J, leaving 16 bases between. The CDR3 loop is CASSKSGGGHGYTF. The CDR3 DNA reads as TGTGCCAGCAGTAAGTCGGGGGGCGGACATGGCTACACCTTC.

Of note for this clone: Different DNA sequences within this sample yield the same CDR3. J is TRBJ1-1 and V is TRBV2; TRBD1 matches 8 bases. CDR3 length: 13 amino acids. The germline gives CDR1 SNHLY, CDR2 FYNNEI. V shed 4 bases and J 5 bases; nucleotides not matched to a gene: 3. As DNA, the CDR3 is TGTGCCAGCAGTGGACAGGGGCGGACTGAAGCTTTCTTT. Its protein product is CASSGQGRTEAFF.

The V and J genes are TRBV28 and TRBJ1-2; tentative D call: TRBD1 (5 bases). With 6 bases removed from V and 4 bases from J, the gap between germline ends came to 12 bases. Germline-derived CDR1 and CDR2 are MDHEN and SYDVKM. This CDR3 spans 13 amino acids. Here the CDR3 reads CASRPQVTYGYTF. Here the CDR3 DNA reads TGTGCCAGCAGACCACAGGTTACCTATGGCTACACCTTC.

The chain combines TRBV28 with TRBJ2-7, with 10 bases that match TRBD2. This CDR3 is built from 14 residues. CDR1 and CDR2 from the germline V gene are MDHEN and SYDVKM. V lost 7 bases to trimming and J lost 3 bases; unmatched junction nucleotides: 6. The CDR3 sequence is CASMPSGRIYEQYF. The CDR3 nucleotides read TGTGCCAGCATGCCTAGCGGGAGAATCTACGAGCAGTACTTC.

A note on this clone: This CDR3 is also generated by other DNA sequences in the sample. CDR3: CASSYSAGGYTF. In DNA form, the CDR3 reads TGTGCCAGCAGTTACTCGGCGGGGGGCTACACCTTC. V and J are TRBV6-2 or TRBV6-3 and TRBJ1-2; D unclear. The CDR3 is 12 amino acids. Germline V gives CDR1 MNHEY, CDR2 SVGEGT. The V and J ends lost 0 bases and 8 bases respectively, with 7 bases between them.

The chain has TRBV4-1 and TRBJ1-2, with TRBD1 identical over 7 bases. There are 17 residues in the CDR3. J gave up 3 bases and V 2 bases, and 12 bases lay outside the gene matches. The germline CDR1 and CDR2 sequences are MGHRA and YSYEKL. The CDR3, as DNA: TGCGCCAGCAGCCAACCCACCCGGGGACAGCCTTACTATGGCTACACCTTC. Its translation is CASSQPTRGQPYYGYTF.

This chain uses TRBV4-1 with TRBJ2-7; 11 positions match TRBD2. This CDR3 has 15 residues. In germline, CDR1 is MGHRA, CDR2 YSYEKL. Trimming at V came to 2 bases and at J to 4 bases, leaving 4 bases not matched to a gene. The CDR3 spells CASSQPLAGGYEQYF. The CDR3 DNA follows: TGCGCCAGCAGCCAACCGCTAGCGGGAGGATACGAGCAGTACTTC.

The DNA for the CDR3 is TGTGCCAGTCTAACGGGACAGGTCAATCAGCCCCAGCATTTT. Translated, it gives CASLTGQVNQPQHF. The V gene is TRBV6-5, the J gene TRBJ1-5; the match to TRBD1 covers 8 bases. The V gene's germline CDR1 is MNHEY and CDR2 SVGAGI. The CDR3 extends over 14 amino acids. The ends lost 9 bases at V and 3 bases at J; junction bases unmatched: 7.

V and J are TRBV24-1 and TRBJ2-3; 10 bases agree with TRBD1. The V segment lost 1 base and the J segment 2 bases; nucleotides outside the gene matches: 5. CDR3 length: 17 amino acids. The germline gives CDR1 KGHDR, CDR2 SFDVKD. This CDR3 is CATSDFDRGRITDTQYF. CDR3 coding DNA: TGTGCCACCAGTGATTTCGACAGGGGGCGAATCACAGATACGCAGTATTTT.

This clone was detected only a few times. The chain combines TRBV9 with TRBJ1-6; D is unresolved. The CDR3 loop spans 13 amino acids. From germline, CDR1 is SGDLS and CDR2 YYNGEE. V was shortened by 2 bases and J by 9 bases, with 9 bases between the two germline ends. The CDR3: CASSVSWASPLHF. CDR3 DNA sequence: TGTGCCAGCAGCGTCTCTTGGGCTTCACCCCTCCACTTT.